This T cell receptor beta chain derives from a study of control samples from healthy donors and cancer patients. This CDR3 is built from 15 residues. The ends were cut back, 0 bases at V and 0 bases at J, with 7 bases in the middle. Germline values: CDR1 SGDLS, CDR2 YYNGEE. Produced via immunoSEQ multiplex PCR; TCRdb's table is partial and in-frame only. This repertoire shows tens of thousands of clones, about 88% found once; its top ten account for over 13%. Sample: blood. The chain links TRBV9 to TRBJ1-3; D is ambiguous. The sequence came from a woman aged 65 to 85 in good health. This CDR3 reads CASSVDDVSGNTIYF. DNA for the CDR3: TGTGCCAGCAGCGTAGACGACGTCTCTGGAAACACCATATATTTT.